This TCR beta chain originates from a study of blood T cell repertoires in COVID-19. Germline V gene data show CDR1 as MNHEY and CDR2 as SVGEGT. The V and J ends lost 2 bases and 6 bases, in that order; junction bases with no gene match: 2. The CDR3 contains 15 residues. The method was immunoSEQ multiplex PCR; TCRdb's version includes in-frame clones alone and lacks a portion of them. The profile shows fewer than 350,000 clones, about 85% of them singletons. Material for sequencing was PBMCs or T cells enriched from blood (not recorded which). The source of this sequence is a woman in her twenties or thirties who had been exposed to COVID-19. The chain combines TRBV6-2 or TRBV6-3 with TRBJ2-1; 12 bases align to TRBD2. CDR3 DNA sequence: TGTGCCAGCAGTTACCTAGCGGGGGGGCCCAATGAGCAGTTCTTC. Amino acid sequence: CASSYLAGGPNEQFF.